This T cell receptor beta chain was recovered during a study of cytomegalovirus exposure and HLA in healthy donors. Overall study: Across 350 to 500 genotyped donors, 81% landed in the Caucasian-associated ancestry cluster.

The PCR was carried out with 60 Vbeta primers and 13 Jbeta primers. The data were produced by immunoSEQ multiplex PCR, yet TCRdb's version contains in-frame clones alone and is incomplete. The table records under 110,000 clones, roughly 79% of them present only once. Study-wide findings and caveats: Later genetic work tied a missense DCLRE1C variant to beta-chain V and J trimming. As was reported, the HLA-A and HLA-B alleles of most subjects were accurately predicted from TCR beta sequences.

Germline lookup yields CDR1 SGHRS and CDR2 YFSETQ. V was clipped by 7 bases and J by 1 base, with 16 bases between them. CDR3 length: 15 residues. Unrecorded immune exposure was likely among donors, who were nominally healthy when sampled. Notes on this clone: Its target is unknown.

The sequenced material came from PBMCs. The receptor was derived from a woman aged 40 to 50 in good health and CMV-seronegative. The V and J genes are TRBV5-1 and TRBJ2-3, with D tentatively TRBD2 (8 bases). The DNA of the CDR3 is TGCGCCAGCCTACGGGAGGGGGCCGGCACAGATACGCAGTATTTT. It yields the protein CASLREGAGTDTQYF.